This TCR beta chain comes out of a study of CD8+ T cells in alopecia areata. Extraction and reverse transcription of RNA yielded cDNA as the sequencing template. Only in-frame clones appear in the TCRdb table, and some are missing; sequencing was by immunoSEQ multiplex PCR. The sample has about 210,000 clones, around two fifths seen once; the top ten hold more than 0.4%. Points on this clone: Its antigen remains unidentified.

Study-level points and caveats: Mouse data revealed clearer TCR sharing than patient data did, a gap possibly tied to HLA. Lesional scalp, especially alopecia totalis/universalis, showed higher clonality than normal scalp. Within the top 100, expanded CD8+ clones significantly decreased with tofacitinib, as did scalp clonality.

The treatment here: oral pan-JAK inhibitor, 5-10 mg twice daily. Peripheral blood samples and lesional scalp punch biopsies were obtained from alopecia areata patients. Sample: CD4+ T cells sorted from blood, taken around week 31, from a patient treated with tofacitinib. The source of this sequence is a human donor with alopecia areata.

The CDR3 loop is CSSGGGETQYF. CDR3 bases: TGCAGCTCAGGAGGCGGGGAGACCCAGTACTTC. V gene TRBV20-1 combines with J gene TRBJ2-5; TRBD2 is a possible D gene (5 bases). From germline, CDR1 is DFQATT and CDR2 SNEGSKA (reference sequence). The CDR3 is 11 residues long.